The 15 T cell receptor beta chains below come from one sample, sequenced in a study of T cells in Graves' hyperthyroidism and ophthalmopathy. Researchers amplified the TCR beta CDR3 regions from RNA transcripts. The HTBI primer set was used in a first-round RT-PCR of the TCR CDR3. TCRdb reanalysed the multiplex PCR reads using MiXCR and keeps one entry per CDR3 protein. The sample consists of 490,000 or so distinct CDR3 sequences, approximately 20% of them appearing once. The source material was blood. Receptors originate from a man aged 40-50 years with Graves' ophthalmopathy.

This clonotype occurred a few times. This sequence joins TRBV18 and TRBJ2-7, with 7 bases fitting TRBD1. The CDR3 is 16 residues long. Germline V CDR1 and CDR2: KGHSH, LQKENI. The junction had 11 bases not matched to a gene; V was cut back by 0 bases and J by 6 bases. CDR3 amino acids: CASSPPKGAGALEQYF. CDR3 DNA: TGTGCCAGCTCACCACCTAAGGGGGCAGGAGCTCTCGAGCAGTACTTC.

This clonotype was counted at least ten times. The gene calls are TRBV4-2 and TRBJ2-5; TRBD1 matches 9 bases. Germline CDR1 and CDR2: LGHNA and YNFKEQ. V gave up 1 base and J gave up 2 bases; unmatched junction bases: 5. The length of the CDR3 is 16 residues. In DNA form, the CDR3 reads TGTGCCAGCAGCCAAGGGGAGACAGGGGGTCAAGAGACCCAGTACTTC. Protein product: CASSQGETGGQETQYF.

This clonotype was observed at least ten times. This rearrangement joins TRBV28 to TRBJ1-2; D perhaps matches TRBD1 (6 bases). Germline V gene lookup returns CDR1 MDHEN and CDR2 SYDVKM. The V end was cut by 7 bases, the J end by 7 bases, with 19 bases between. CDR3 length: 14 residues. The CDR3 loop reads CASIWGRGVSGYTF. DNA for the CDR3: TGTGCCAGCATTTGGGGGCGCGGGGTCTCTGGCTACACCTTC.

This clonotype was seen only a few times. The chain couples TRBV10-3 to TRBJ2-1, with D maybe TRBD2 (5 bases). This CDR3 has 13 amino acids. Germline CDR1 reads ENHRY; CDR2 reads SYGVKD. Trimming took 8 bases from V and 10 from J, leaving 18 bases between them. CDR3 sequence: CAIWARGLSEQFF. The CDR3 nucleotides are TGTGCCATCTGGGCGCGAGGACTCTCCGAGCAGTTCTTC.

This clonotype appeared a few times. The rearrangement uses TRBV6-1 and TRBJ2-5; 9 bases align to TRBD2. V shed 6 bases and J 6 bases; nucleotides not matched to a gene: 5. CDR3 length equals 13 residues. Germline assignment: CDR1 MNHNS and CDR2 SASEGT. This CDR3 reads CASRVTSGKTQYF. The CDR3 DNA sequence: TGTGCCAGCAGGGTGACTAGCGGAAAGACCCAGTACTTC.

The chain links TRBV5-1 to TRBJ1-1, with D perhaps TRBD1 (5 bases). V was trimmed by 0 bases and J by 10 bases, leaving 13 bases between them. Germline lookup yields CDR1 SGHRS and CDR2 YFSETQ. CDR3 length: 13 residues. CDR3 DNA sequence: TGCGCCAGCAGCTTGGATGGGGGGGTTGGAGCTTTCTTT. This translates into CASSLDGGVGAFF.

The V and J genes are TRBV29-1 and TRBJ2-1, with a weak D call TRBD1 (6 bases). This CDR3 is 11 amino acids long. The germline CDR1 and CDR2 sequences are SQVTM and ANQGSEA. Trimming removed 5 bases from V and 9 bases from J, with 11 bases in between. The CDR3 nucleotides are TGCAGCGTTCAGGGGCCGGTTGAGCAGTTCTTC. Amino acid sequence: CSVQGPVEQFF.

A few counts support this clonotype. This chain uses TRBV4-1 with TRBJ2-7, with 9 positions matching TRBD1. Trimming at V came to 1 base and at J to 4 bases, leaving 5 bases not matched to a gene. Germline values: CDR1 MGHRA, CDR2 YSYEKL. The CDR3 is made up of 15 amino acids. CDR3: CASSQGRDRVYEQYF. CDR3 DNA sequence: TGCGCCAGCAGCCAAGGTCGGGACAGGGTATACGAGCAGTACTTC.

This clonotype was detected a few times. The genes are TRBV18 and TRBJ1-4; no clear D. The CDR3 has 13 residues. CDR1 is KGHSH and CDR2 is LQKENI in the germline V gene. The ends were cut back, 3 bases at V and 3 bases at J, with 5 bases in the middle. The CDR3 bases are TGTGCCAGCTCACCCCTTTCTAATGAAAAACTGTTTTTT. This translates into CASSPLSNEKLFF.

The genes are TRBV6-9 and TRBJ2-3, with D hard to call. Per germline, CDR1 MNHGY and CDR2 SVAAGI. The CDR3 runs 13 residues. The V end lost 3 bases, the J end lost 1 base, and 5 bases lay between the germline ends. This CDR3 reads CASSYDRTDTQYF. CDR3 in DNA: TGTGCCAGCAGTTACGACCGCACAGATACGCAGTATTTT.

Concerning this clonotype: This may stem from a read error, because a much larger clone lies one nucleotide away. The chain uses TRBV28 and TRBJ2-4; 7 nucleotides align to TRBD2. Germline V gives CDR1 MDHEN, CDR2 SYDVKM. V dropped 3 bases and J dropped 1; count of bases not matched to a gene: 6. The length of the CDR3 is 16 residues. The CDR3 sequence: CASSFLLAAAKNIQYF. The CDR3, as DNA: TGTGCCAGCAGTTTTCTGCTAGCGGCGGCCAAAAACATTCAGTACTTC.

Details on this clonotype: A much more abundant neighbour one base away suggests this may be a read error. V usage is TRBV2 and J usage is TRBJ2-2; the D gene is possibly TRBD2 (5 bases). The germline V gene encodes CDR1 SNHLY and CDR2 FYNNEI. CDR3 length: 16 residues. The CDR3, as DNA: TGTGCCAGCATTTCTGGGCAACTCGCGAACACCGGGGAGCTGCTTTTT. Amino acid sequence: CASISGQLANTGELLF.

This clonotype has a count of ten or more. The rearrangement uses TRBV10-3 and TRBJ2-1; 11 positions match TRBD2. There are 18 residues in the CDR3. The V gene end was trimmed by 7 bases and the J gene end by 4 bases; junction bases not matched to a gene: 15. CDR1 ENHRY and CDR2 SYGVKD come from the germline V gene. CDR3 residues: CAITGDGSGRDTYNEQFF. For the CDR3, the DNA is TGTGCCATCACCGGTGACGGTAGCGGGAGGGACACTTACAATGAGCAGTTCTTC.

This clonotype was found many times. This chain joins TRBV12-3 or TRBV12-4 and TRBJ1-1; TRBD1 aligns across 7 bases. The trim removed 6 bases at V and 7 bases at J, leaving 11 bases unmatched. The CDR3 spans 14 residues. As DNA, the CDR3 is TGTGCCAGCAGCCTCGGGACAGCAAGTATTGAAGCTTTCTTT. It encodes CASSLGTASIEAFF.

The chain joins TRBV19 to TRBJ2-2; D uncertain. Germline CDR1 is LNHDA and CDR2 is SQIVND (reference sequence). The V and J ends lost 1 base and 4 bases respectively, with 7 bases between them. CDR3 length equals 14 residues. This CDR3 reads CASSIGRGTGELFF. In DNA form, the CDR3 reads TGTGCCAGTAGTATAGGACGAGGCACCGGGGAGCTGTTTTTT.